The text below deals with one T cell receptor (beta chain). Its antigen is undetermined. With the read ending 3 residues before the CDR3 end, the germline J gene is used to fill in that end. The repertoire was sequenced with immunoSEQ multiplex PCR; TCRdb's copy has only in-frame clones and lacks some. The sample shows fewer than 30,000 clones, and roughly a sixth sits with its ten largest clones. The data are from a study of T cells in women clearing cervical HPV infection. Study summary: Donors had HPV16-related CIN3 or worse; 2 had invasive cancer. Case blood was drawn when the lesion was first found; control blood after infection became undetectable.

Looked up from germline, CDR1 is DFQATT and CDR2 is SNEGSKA (reference sequence). CDR3 length: 14 residues. With 2 bases removed from V and 2 bases from J, the gap between germline ends came to 10 bases. Study observations and caveats: TRBV6-7 relative abundance averaged roughly 0.099% in cases and about 0.15% in controls. CIN3+ cases had significantly higher TCR repertoire richness than controls, but evenness did not differ.

Sequencing was carried out using blood buffy coat. This clonotype was sampled from a woman aged 18 to 75 with a cervical HPV16 infection that either progressed to CIN3+ or cleared (not recorded which). V is TRBV20-1 and J is TRBJ2-1; TRBD1 is a possible D gene (5 bases). The CDR3 spells CSARRQRTYNEQFF. The sequenced part of the CDR3 DNA is TGCAGTGCTAGAAGACAGCGAACCTACAATGAG.